One sample yielded the 24 T cell receptor beta chains listed below, sequenced in a study of shared clonotypes between healthy human individuals. Positive CCR7 selection of CD45RO-negative cells yielded the naive CD8 cells, and terminally differentiated effector memory CD45RA+ cells were excluded. This table comes from immunoSEQ multiplex PCR, and its TCRdb copy is limited to in-frame clones, with some not included. This table has about 1.9 million clones, 93% appearing once. The sample was naive CD8+ T cells from PBMCs. These TCRs come from a man aged 18 to 30 in good health. Some clones in this sample may be carry-over from other donors' samples.

The V and J genes are TRBV4-1 and TRBJ1-2; D may be TRBD1 (6 bases). CDR1 is MGHRA, CDR2 YSYEKL, per germline. The length of the CDR3 is 13 residues. V shed 6 bases and J shed 7 bases, with 15 bases lying between them. CDR3 residues: CASSQTGPGGYTF. The CDR3 DNA is TGCGCCAGCAGTCAAACAGGGCCTGGTGGCTACACCTTC.

Here the CDR3 reads CASSSGRLVSTGELFF. CDR3 DNA: TGTGCCAGCAGCTCAGGAAGACTAGTATCCACCGGGGAGCTGTTTTTT. The chain joins TRBV11-2 to TRBJ2-2, with TRBD2 as a possible D gene (6 bases). CDR1 and CDR2 from the germline V gene are SGHAT and FQNNGV. This CDR3 has 16 residues. The V end was cut by 4 bases, the J end by 4 bases, with 16 bases between.

This clone was observed a single time. This CDR3 is CASSDPRSPDTQYF. The DNA of the CDR3 is TGCGCCAGCAGTGATCCCCGGTCCCCAGATACGCAGTATTTT. The chain is built from TRBV10-1 and TRBJ2-3; D unclear. The germline CDR1 and CDR2 sequences are WNHNN and SYGVQD (reference sequence). This CDR3 contains 14 residues. V lost 3 bases and J lost 4, with 11 bases in between.

This clone was counted once. The sample contains more than one DNA sequence encoding this CDR3. The chain uses TRBV6-6 and TRBJ2-7; TRBD2 matches at 8 bases. The CDR3 is made up of 14 amino acids. Per germline, CDR1 MNHNY and CDR2 SVGAGI (reference sequence). J lost 4 bases, V lost 3 bases, and 5 bases had no gene match. The DNA of the CDR3 is TGTGCCAGCAGTTATTCCAGCGGGAGATACGAGCAGTACTTC. As protein: CASSYSSGRYEQYF.

The V gene is TRBV6-4, the J gene TRBJ2-2; D is uncertain. CDR1 and CDR2 (germline): MRHNA, SNTAGT. This CDR3 spans 17 amino acids. Deletions cut 0 bases from V and 2 bases from J, with 13 bases between. The CDR3 region has the DNA TGTGCCAGCAGTGACTCGCTAGAGGCCCTTAACACCGGGGAGCTGTTTTTT. This codes for CASSDSLEALNTGELFF.

The rearrangement links TRBV30 to TRBJ1-6; no reliable D call. Germline V gene sequence: CDR1 GTSNPN, CDR2 SVGIG (reference sequence). The CDR3 is 13 amino acids. In DNA form, the CDR3 reads TGTGCGGTTCGTTTGTCCTATAATTCACCCCTCCACTTT. This sequence encodes CAVRLSYNSPLHF.

The rearrangement links TRBV6-1 to TRBJ1-1, with no clear D. This CDR3 spans 15 amino acids. V was trimmed by 3 bases and J by 0 bases, leaving 11 bases between them. CDR1 and CDR2 (germline): MNHNS, SASEGT. Written as DNA, the CDR3 is TGTGCCAGCAGTGACGGACGCACAATGAACACTGAAGCTTTCTTT. It specifies CASSDGRTMNTEAFF.

The gene calls are TRBV9 and TRBJ1-3; 8 bases are a match to TRBD1. The CDR3 runs 14 residues. V lost 3 bases and J lost 2; bases outside the gene matches: 1. The germline V gene has CDR1 SGDLS and CDR2 YYNGEE. CDR3 sequence (DNA): TGTGCCAGCAGCGAACAGGGGGCTGGAAACACCATATATTTT. As protein: CASSEQGAGNTIYF.

J is TRBJ1-5 and V is TRBV7-8; D is ambiguous. The CDR3 spans 14 residues. Per the germline V gene, CDR1 is SGHVS and CDR2 is FQNEAQ. Between the trimmed V and J ends, which lost 4 bases and 6 bases, there was a span of 13 bases. The CDR3 protein is CASSSEVGGQPQHF. The CDR3 coding sequence is TGTGCCAGCAGCTCGGAGGTGGGAGGTCAGCCCCAGCATTTT.

V and J are TRBV5-1 and TRBJ1-3; TRBD1 might be the D (5 bases). The germline CDR1 and CDR2 sequences are SGHRS and YFSETQ. The CDR3 length is 15 residues. With 4 bases removed from V and 0 bases from J, the gap between germline ends came to 11 bases. CDR3 protein: CASSAGGSSGNTIYF. The DNA for the CDR3 is TGCGCCAGCAGCGCCGGGGGGAGCTCTGGAAACACCATATATTTT.

V is TRBV5-1 and J is TRBJ1-1, with D possibly TRBD1 on 5 matching bases. V was cut by 2 bases and J by 10 bases, with 24 bases left in between. CDR1 and CDR2 from the germline V gene are SGHRS and YFSETQ. This CDR3 spans 16 amino acids. CDR3 nucleotide sequence: TGCGCCAGCAGCTTTTCGGCAGGGAGTTTGATAGGTGGAGCTTTCTTT. Protein: CASSFSAGSLIGGAFF.

This chain uses TRBV7-9 with TRBJ2-5, with D maybe TRBD2 (5 bases). The CDR3 contains 13 residues. V was trimmed by 6 bases and J by 4 bases, leaving 12 bases between them. The germline CDR1 and CDR2 sequences are SEHNR and FQNEAQ (reference sequence). CDR3 sequence: CASRNGLAETQYF. CDR3 nucleotides: TGTGCCAGCAGAAATGGGCTAGCAGAGACCCAGTACTTC.

This chain uses TRBV29-1 with TRBJ2-5; tentatively, D is TRBD2 (6 bases). The CDR3 has 18 amino acids. Germline loops: CDR1 SQVTM, CDR2 ANQGSEA. Trimming pared 3 bases from V and 1 base from J, leaving 24 bases between. In DNA form, the CDR3 reads TGCAGCGTTGAGAGTCTGCTAGCGTACGGGACTGGCCAAGAGACCCAGTACTTC. This codes for CSVESLLAYGTGQETQYF.

The chain uses TRBV29-1 and TRBJ1-2; possible D gene TRBD1, 6 bases. Trimming removed 2 bases at V and 4 bases at J, with 17 bases between. The CDR3 is 15 residues long. Germline V gives CDR1 SQVTM, CDR2 ANQGSEA. The CDR3 DNA sequence: TGCAGCGTTGAACTCATCGGGGGGCGCGTCTATGGCTACACCTTC. This codes for CSVELIGGRVYGYTF.

The chain employs TRBV7-9 and TRBJ2-6, with a possible D match to TRBD1 (6 bases). Germline CDR1 is SEHNR and CDR2 is FQNEAQ (reference sequence). CDR3 length: 18 residues. Trimming cost V 5 bases and J 0 bases, with 17 bases left between them. The CDR3 DNA is TGTGCCAGCAGCACCAGGGGAGTCGAACACTCTGGGGCCAACGTCCTGACTTTC. Its protein product is CASSTRGVEHSGANVLTF.

This clone was seen a single time. This chain uses TRBV2 with TRBJ2-2, with 13 nucleotides matching TRBD2. This CDR3 is 17 amino acids long. Looked up from germline, CDR1 is SNHLY and CDR2 is FYNNEI. The V segment lost 7 bases and the J segment 3 bases; nucleotides outside the gene matches: 8. The CDR3 DNA reads TGTGCCAGCACCCCACTAGCGGGAGGGCCGCACACCGGGGAGCTGTTTTTT. Protein: CASTPLAGGPHTGELFF.

This chain uses TRBV29-1 with TRBJ2-5; weak D call: TRBD2 (6 bases). The end of the DNA fits TRBJ2-7 better, so the J call may be wrong. Looked up from germline, CDR1 is SQVTM and CDR2 is ANQGSEA. This CDR3 spans 13 amino acids. The CDR3 here is CSVYGRSSYEQYF. The CDR3 DNA sequence: TGCAGCGTATACGGGAGATCCTCCTACGAGCAGTACTTC.

This clone was recorded a few times. The chain uses TRBV14 and TRBJ1-1; D is ambiguous. V gave up 4 bases and J gave up 7 bases, with 10 bases separating them. The CDR3 extends over 12 amino acids. From germline, CDR1 is SGHDN and CDR2 FVKESK. The CDR3 coding sequence is TGTGCCAGCAGCCGTCCGGGGAGTGAAGCTTTCTTT. Its translation: CASSRPGSEAFF.

About this clone itself: At one boundary the junction diverges from the germline segment, which might be a read error. This chain connects TRBV7-9 to TRBJ2-1; the D is unclear. Per germline, CDR1 SEHNR and CDR2 FQNEAQ (reference sequence). The CDR3 contains 12 residues. The chain's CDR3 is CASSLDKNEQFF. In DNA form, the CDR3 reads TGTGCCAGCAGTTTAGACAAGAATGAGCAGTTCTTC. Using reference TRBV7-9 and TRBJ2-1 for the parts outside the CDR3, the full variable domain is DTGVSQNPRHKITKRGQNVTFRCDPISEHNRLYWYRQTLGQGPEFLTYFQNEAQLEKSRLLSDRFSAERPKGSFSTLEIQRTEQGDSAMYLCASSLDKNEQFFGPGTRLTVL.

The rearrangement joins TRBV10-3 to TRBJ1-1, with a possible D match to TRBD1 (5 bases). CDR1 and CDR2 from the germline V gene are ENHRY and SYGVKD. Trimming pared 10 bases from V and 0 bases from J, leaving 15 bases between. The CDR3 contains 14 residues. The DNA of the CDR3 is TGTGCCACCTACAGCCACAGGATGAACACTGAAGCTTTCTTT. The encoded protein is CATYSHRMNTEAFF.

The gene calls are TRBV4-3 and TRBJ2-2; D ambiguous. The germline V and J ends were trimmed by 0 bases and 5 bases, with 22 bases remaining between them. Looked up from germline, CDR1 is LGHNA and CDR2 is YSLEER. There are 19 residues in the CDR3. The CDR3, as DNA: TGCGCCAGCAGCCAAGATAGTGGTCTGGGGTTCTTGAGTACCGGGGAGCTGTTTTTT. Residues: CASSQDSGLGFLSTGELFF.

This clone turned up a few times. The chain recombines TRBV6-1 with TRBJ1-1, with D perhaps TRBD1 (5 bases). The length of the CDR3 is 14 residues. Trimming shortened V by 3 bases and J by 1 base, and 9 bases separated the two germline ends. Germline V CDR1 and CDR2: MNHNS, SASEGT. CDR3 nucleotides: TGTGCCAGCAGTGATTGGGGGAAGAACACTGAAGCTTTCTTT. Protein sequence: CASSDWGKNTEAFF.

The chain's CDR3 is CASSARGTSGTYNEQFF. In DNA form, the CDR3 reads TGTGCCAGCAGTGCCAGAGGGACTAGCGGGACCTACAATGAGCAGTTCTTC. The chain carries TRBV6-1 and TRBJ2-1; 13 bases agree with TRBD2. The CDR3 runs 17 residues. CDR1 and CDR2 (germline): MNHNS, SASEGT. Germline trimming cut 4 bases from V and 2 bases from J; bases unmatched to any gene: 5.

The chain is built from TRBV28 and TRBJ2-2; perhaps D is TRBD1 or TRBD2 (5 bases each). Trimming removed 8 bases from V and 5 bases from J, with 15 bases in between. CDR1 and CDR2 (germline): MDHEN, SYDVKM. CDR3 size: 14 residues. The chain's CDR3 is CASSGTLDTGELFF. The CDR3 DNA sequence: TGTGCCAGCTCCGGGACCCTTGATACCGGGGAGCTGTTTTTT.